This T cell receptor (beta chain) emerged from a study of blood T cell repertoires in COVID-19. Study overall: Collection of acute and convalescent COVID-19 samples took place in the United States, Italy and Spain. T cells, B-cell-depleted T cells, or PBMCs provided the cDNA or gDNA that served as material.

The trim removed 2 bases at V and 4 bases at J, leaving 14 bases unmatched. The CDR3 is 18 residues long. CDR1 is SGHNT, CDR2 YENEEA, per germline. Original data processing: By means of reference gene primer amplification, nucleated cell counts were estimated. The repertoire was sequenced with immunoSEQ multiplex PCR; TCRdb's copy has only in-frame clones and lacks some. V and J calls plus clone size are reproduced from that table; the DNA served to infer D and trimming. The sample yields about 64,000 clones, 80% to 90% seen once. The TCR was taken from a middle-aged man with acute or convalescent COVID-19. V usage is TRBV11-3 and J usage is TRBJ1-3, with 7 bases aligning to TRBD1. Material: peripheral blood. The CDR3 is CASSLSEGARAGGNTIYF. CDR3 bases: TGTGCCAGCAGCTTATCGGAGGGGGCGCGGGCCGGAGGAAACACCATATATTTT.